A single sample gave rise to the 10 T cell receptor beta chains below, sequenced in a study of T cells in Graves' hyperthyroidism and ophthalmopathy. Amplification of TCR beta CDR3 regions used RNA as the template. First-round RT-PCR targeting the TCR CDR3 was performed with the HTBI primer set. TCRdb used MiXCR to reprocess the multiplex PCR reads, holding one entry per CDR3 protein. The repertoire consists of under 400,000 distinct CDR3 sequences, with 25% occurring once and the leading ten covering 73%. The source material was blood. All receptors come from a man in his forties or fifties with Graves' hyperthyroidism.

The J gene is TRBJ2-7, the V gene TRBV6-1, with a tentative D call TRBD2 (6 bases). The V end was cut by 3 bases, the J end by 7 bases, with 22 bases between. The germline V gene encodes CDR1 MNHNS and CDR2 SASEGT. The CDR3 is 16 residues long. The CDR3 DNA is TGTGCCAGCAGTGACCACCCCGGGGGTAACCGCTGGGAGCAGTACTTC. Translation: CASSDHPGGNRWEQYF.

This clonotype was seen more than once but under ten times. V and J are TRBV6-1 and TRBJ2-3; 10 positions match TRBD1. Germline V gene data show CDR1 as MNHNS and CDR2 as SASEGT. The CDR3 has 12 residues. V lost 6 bases to trimming and J lost 9 bases; unmatched junction nucleotides: 3. CDR3 residues: CASRGTGATQYF. The CDR3 DNA reads TGTGCCAGCAGAGGGACAGGGGCAACGCAGTATTTT.

The chain carries TRBV30 and TRBJ1-2; no clear D gene. Trimming removed 5 bases from V and 8 bases from J, with 21 bases in between. Germline V CDR1 and CDR2: GTSNPN, SVGIG (reference sequence). This CDR3 is built from 14 residues. CDR3 residues: CAWADKALAGGYTF. The CDR3 bases are TGTGCCTGGGCCGATAAAGCCCTCGCTGGAGGCTACACCTTC.

In the case of this clonotype: A much larger clone differs from this one at a single base, so this may be a read error. Likely a read error: the CDR3 ends without its conserved phenylalanine or tryptophan. The chain uses TRBV20-1 and TRBJ1-1; TRBD1 matches at 9 bases. This CDR3 spans 13 amino acids. Per the germline V gene, CDR1 is DFQATT and CDR2 is SNEGSKA (reference sequence). V gave up 5 bases and J gave up 4 bases; unmatched junction bases: 5. In DNA, the CDR3 is TGCAGTGCTCCCGGGACAGGGCCCACTGAAGCTTTCCTT. Residues: CSAPGTGPTEAFL.

This clonotype turned up a few times. The chain employs TRBV2 and TRBJ1-1; D possibly corresponds to TRBD1 (5 bases). CDR1 and CDR2 from the germline V gene are SNHLY and FYNNEI. CDR3 length: 13 residues. The V end lost 3 bases, the J end lost 4 bases, and 9 bases lay between the germline ends. CDR3 region: CASSEVGATEAFF. CDR3 sequence (DNA): TGTGCCAGCAGTGAGGTAGGGGCCACTGAAGCTTTCTTT.

This clonotype has just a few counts. V is TRBV20-1 and J is TRBJ2-7; 11 bases align to TRBD1. The CDR3 spans 16 residues. J was trimmed by 4 bases and V by 0 bases; bases with no gene match: 8. Per the germline V gene, CDR1 is DFQATT and CDR2 is SNEGSKA (reference sequence). CDR3: CSARETAGTGGYEQYF. CDR3 DNA: TGCAGTGCTAGAGAGACCGCAGGGACAGGGGGGTACGAGCAGTACTTC.

Regarding this clonotype: Sequence at one end of the junction differs from germline and may be a read error. The genes are TRBV6-1 and TRBJ1-5; 8 bases map to TRBD1. The germline V gene encodes CDR1 MNHNS and CDR2 SASEGT. The CDR3 runs to 15 residues. The CDR3 sequence: CPSSEGAGGGQPQHF. CDR3 sequence (DNA): TGTCCCAGCAGTGAAGGGGCAGGGGGCGGGCAGCCCCAGCATTTT.

This clonotype occurred many times. The chain employs TRBV7-3 and TRBJ2-7; no firm D call. This CDR3 spans 14 amino acids. V dropped 3 bases and J dropped 2 bases, with 11 bases sitting between them. From germline, CDR1 is SGHTA and CDR2 FQGTGA. The CDR3 loop is CASSLVGGTYEQYF. CDR3 in DNA: TGTGCCAGCAGCTTGGTCGGCGGAACCTACGAGCAGTACTTC.

This clonotype came up a few times. V is TRBV14 and J is TRBJ2-7, with unresolved D. V dropped 0 bases and J dropped 6 bases, with 9 bases sitting between them. The CDR3 sequence is 13 residues long. Germline V gives CDR1 SGHDN, CDR2 FVKESK. CDR3 bases: TGTGCCAGCAGCCAAGATTGGCTTGGCGAGCAGTACTTC. It encodes CASSQDWLGEQYF.

This clonotype showed up just once. The rearrangement links TRBV20-1 to TRBJ2-7, with D possibly being TRBD2 (6 bases). CDR1 is DFQATT, CDR2 SNEGSKA, per germline (reference sequence). Trimming cost V 5 bases and J 0 bases, with 14 bases left between them. The CDR3 sequence is 14 residues long. The CDR3 spells CSAQGLPPSYEQYF. In DNA form, the CDR3 reads TGCAGTGCTCAGGGACTCCCGCCCTCCTACGAGCAGTACTTC.